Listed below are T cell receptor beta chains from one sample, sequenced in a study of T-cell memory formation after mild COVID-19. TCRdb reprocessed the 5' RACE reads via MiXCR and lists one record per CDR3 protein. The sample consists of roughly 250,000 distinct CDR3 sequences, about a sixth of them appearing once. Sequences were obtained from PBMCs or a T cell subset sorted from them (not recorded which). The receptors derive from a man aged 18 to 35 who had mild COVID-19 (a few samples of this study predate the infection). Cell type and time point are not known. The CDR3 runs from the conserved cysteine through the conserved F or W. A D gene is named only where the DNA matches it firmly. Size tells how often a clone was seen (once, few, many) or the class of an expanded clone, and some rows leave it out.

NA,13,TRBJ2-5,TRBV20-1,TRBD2,CSGPSGAEETQYF,TGCAGTGGCCCTAGCGGGGCAGAGGAGACCCAGTACTTC
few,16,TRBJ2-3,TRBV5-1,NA,CASSSLVGQSTDTQYF,TGCGCCAGCAGCTCCCTCGTGGGGCAAAGCACAGATACGCAGTATTTT
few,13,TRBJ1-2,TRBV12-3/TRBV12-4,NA,CASSFRVGYGYTF,TGTGCCAGCAGTTTCCGGGTCGGCTATGGCTACACCTTC
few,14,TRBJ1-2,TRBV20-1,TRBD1,CSVPLDRRNYGYTF,TGCAGTGTCCCATTGGACAGGAGGAACTATGGCTACACCTTC
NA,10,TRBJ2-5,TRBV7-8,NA,CASSNWAIYF,TGTGCCAGCAGCAATTGGGCTATATACTTC
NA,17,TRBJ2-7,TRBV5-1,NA,CASSLAGLITSSYEQYF,TGCGCCAGCAGCTTGGCCGGACTGATCACGAGCTCCTACGAGCAGTACTTC
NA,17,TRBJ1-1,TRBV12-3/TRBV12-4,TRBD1,CASRKRQAYRGRTEAFF,TGTGCCAGCCGGAAGCGGCAGGCATACAGGGGTCGCACTGAAGCTTTCTTT
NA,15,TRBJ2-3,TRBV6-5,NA,CASSNFRGRTDTQYF,TGTGCCAGCAGTAACTTCAGGGGTAGGACAGATACGCAGTATTTT
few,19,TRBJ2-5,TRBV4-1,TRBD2,CASSQVGLAGASLGETQYF,TGCGCCAGCAGCCAAGTAGGACTAGCGGGGGCCTCCCTGGGGGAGACCCAGTACTTC
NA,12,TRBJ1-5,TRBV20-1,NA,CSARDPDQPQHF,TGCAGTGCAAGGGACCCGGATCAGCCCCAGCATTTT
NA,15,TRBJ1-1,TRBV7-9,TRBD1,CASSPGQGARAEAFF,TGTGCCAGCAGCCCTGGACAGGGGGCGAGGGCTGAAGCTTTCTTT
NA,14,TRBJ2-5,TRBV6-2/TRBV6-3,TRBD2,CASSLLAGTETQYF,TGTGCCAGCAGTCTCCTAGCGGGGACAGAGACCCAGTACTTC
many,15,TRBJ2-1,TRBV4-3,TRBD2,CASSQPSGGVNEQFF,TGCGCCAGCAGCCAACCTAGCGGGGGGGTAAATGAGCAGTTCTTC
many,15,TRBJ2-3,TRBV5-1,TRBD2,CASSSGTSGGNTQYF,TGCGCCAGCAGCTCGGGGACTAGCGGGGGCAATACGCAGTATTTT
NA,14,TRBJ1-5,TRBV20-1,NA,CSASSRAGNQPQHF,TGCAGTGCTAGTTCCCGGGCCGGTAATCAGCCCCAGCATTTT
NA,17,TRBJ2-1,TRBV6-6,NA,CASSYSTPRGAYNEQFF,TGTGCCAGCAGTTACTCGACACCTCGGGGGGCTTACAATGAGCAGTTCTTC
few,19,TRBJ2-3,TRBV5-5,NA,CASSVPSPSSRGVVDTQYF,TGTGCCAGCAGCGTCCCCTCACCTTCTAGCCGTGGGGTCGTAGATACGCAGTATTTT
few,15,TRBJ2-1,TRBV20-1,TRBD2,CSARDFGGGAYEQFF,TGCAGTGCTAGAGATTTTGGCGGGGGGGCCTATGAGCAGTTCTTC
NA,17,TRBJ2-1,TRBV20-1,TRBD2,CSASVLAGEPSYNEQFF,TGCAGTGCTAGTGTCCTAGCGGGGGAGCCCTCCTACAATGAGCAGTTCTTC
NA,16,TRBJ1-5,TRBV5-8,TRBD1,CASSWGAGQGNQPQHF,TGTGCCAGCAGCTGGGGGGCGGGACAGGGCAATCAGCCCCAGCATTTT
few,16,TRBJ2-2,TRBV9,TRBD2,CASSVEAGGDTGELFF,TGTGCCAGCAGCGTAGAGGCGGGGGGCGACACCGGGGAGCTGTTTTTT
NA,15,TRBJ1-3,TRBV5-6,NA,CASSLPSNSGNTIYF,TGTGCCAGCAGCTTGCCGTCAAACTCTGGAAACACCATATATTTT
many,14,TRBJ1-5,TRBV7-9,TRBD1,CASSLGQGDQPQHF,TGTGCCAGCAGCTTGGGGCAGGGGGACCAGCCCCAGCATTTT
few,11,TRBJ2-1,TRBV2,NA,CASRRDNEQFF,TGTGCCAGCCGACGAGACAATGAGCAGTTCTTC
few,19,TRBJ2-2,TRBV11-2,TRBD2,CASSLDTGRLAGITGELFF,TGTGCCAGCAGCTTAGATACCGGGCGGCTAGCGGGGATCACCGGGGAGCTGTTTTTT
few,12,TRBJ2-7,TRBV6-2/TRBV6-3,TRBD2,CASTRGGYEQYF,TGTGCCAGCACCCGCGGGGGCTACGAGCAGTACTTC
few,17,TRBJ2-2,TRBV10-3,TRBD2,CASRRTSGGPNTGELFF,TGTGCCAGCCGGCGGACTAGCGGGGGACCGAACACCGGGGAGCTGTTTTTT
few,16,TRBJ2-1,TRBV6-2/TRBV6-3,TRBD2,CASSYEAGERHGEQFF,TGTGCCAGCAGTTATGAGGCGGGGGAACGCCATGGAGAGCAGTTCTTC
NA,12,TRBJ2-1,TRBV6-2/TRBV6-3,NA,CTSAGRGWEQFF,TGTACCAGCGCTGGCCGCGGCTGGGAGCAGTTCTTC
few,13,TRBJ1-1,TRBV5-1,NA,CASKGQMNTEAFF,TGCGCCAGCAAAGGACAGATGAACACTGAAGCTTTCTTT
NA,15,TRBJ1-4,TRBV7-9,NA,CASSPLTGLAEKLFF,TGTGCCAGCAGCCCGTTGACAGGACTAGCCGAAAAACTGTTTTTT
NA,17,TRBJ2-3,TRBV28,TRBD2,CASKPGLAGGGTDTQYF,TGTGCCAGCAAACCGGGACTAGCGGGGGGAGGTACAGATACGCAGTATTTT
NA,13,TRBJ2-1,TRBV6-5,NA,CASSYRDYNEQFF,TGTGCCAGCAGTTATAGGGACTACAATGAGCAGTTCTTC
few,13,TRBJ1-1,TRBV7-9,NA,CASSSRRGPEAFF,TGTGCCAGCAGCTCTCGGCGAGGGCCTGAAGCTTTCTTT
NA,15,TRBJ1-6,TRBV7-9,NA,CASSLLALRESPLHF,TGTGCCAGCAGCTTGCTGGCCCTTAGAGAATCACCCCTCCACTTT
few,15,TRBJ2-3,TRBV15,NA,CATSREGTSTDTQYF,TGTGCCACCAGCAGAGAGGGAACTAGCACAGATACGCAGTATTTT
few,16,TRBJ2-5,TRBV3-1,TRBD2,CASSPNLAGVGETQYF,TGTGCCAGCAGCCCTAACTTGGCGGGGGTCGGAGAGACCCAGTACTTC